These 32 T cell receptor beta chains were all obtained from the same sample, sequenced in a study of blood T cells in healthy people across ages. For the second PCR, which ran for roughly 7 to 11 cycles, a sample-barcoded 5' primer and a J-beta primer mix were used. One entry per CDR3 protein, called by TCRdb with MiXCR from the 5' RACE reads. The sample has roughly 900,000 distinct CDR3 sequences, under 50% seen once. The sample comprised blood. These receptors originate from a man in his thirties or forties in good health.

This clonotype showed up just a few times. This sequence joins TRBV7-2 and TRBJ1-4, with unresolved D. V dropped 5 bases and J dropped 1 base, with 8 bases sitting between them. CDR1 SGHTA and CDR2 FQGNSA come from the germline V gene. The CDR3 totals 14 residues. The DNA for the CDR3 is TGTGCCAGCAGCGCATTAGTAACTAATGAAAAACTGTTTTTT. It codes for CASSALVTNEKLFF.

The rearrangement links TRBV20-1 to TRBJ1-6; D may be TRBD1 (5 bases). Germline CDR1 and CDR2: DFQATT and SNEGSKA (reference sequence). The CDR3 totals 14 residues. V lost 7 bases and J 7 bases, leaving 17 bases between the germline ends. The CDR3: CSVKPGPLNSPLHF. CDR3 nucleotide sequence: TGCAGTGTCAAACCGGGACCGCTAAATTCACCCCTCCACTTT.

The rearrangement links TRBV12-3 or TRBV12-4 to TRBJ1-2, with 9 bases fitting TRBD1. V lost 7 bases and J lost 7; bases outside the gene matches: 10. This CDR3 has 14 residues. Here the CDR3 reads CASTTPGQGFGYTF. Here the CDR3 DNA reads TGTGCCAGCACCACCCCGGGACAGGGTTTTGGCTACACCTTC.

On this clonotype: This may be a read error, as it is one base from a much larger clone. This chain joins TRBV2 and TRBJ2-3; 9 positions match TRBD2. Germline values: CDR1 SNHLY, CDR2 FYNNEI. CDR3 size: 15 residues. CDR3 nucleotides: TGTACCAGCAGTGACCAGGGACTAGCAACAGATACGCAGTATTTT. This gives the protein CTSSDQGLATDTQYF.

J is TRBJ2-1 and V is TRBV4-1; no clear D. V lost 4 bases to trimming and J lost 9 bases, with 13 bases between them. This CDR3 has 13 amino acids. The germline V gene has CDR1 MGHRA and CDR2 YSYEKL. This CDR3 is CASSLPLEFEQFF. The CDR3 nucleotides read TGCGCCAGCAGCCTACCACTGGAGTTTGAGCAGTTCTTC.

The chain carries TRBV7-6 and TRBJ2-5; 7 bases map to TRBD2. The CDR3 has 15 residues. Germline loops: CDR1 SGHVS, CDR2 FNYEAQ. Trimming at V came to 3 bases and at J to 1 base, leaving 5 bases not matched to a gene. In nucleotides, the CDR3 is TGTGCCAGCAGCTTCGGTGCGGGGGTCCAAGAGACCCAGTACTTC. Its translation is CASSFGAGVQETQYF. The variable domain in full, completed from reference TRBV7-6 and TRBJ2-5, reads GAGVSQSPRYKVTKRGQDVALRCDPISGHVSLYWYRQALGQGPEFLTYFNYEAQQDKSGLPNDRFSAERPEGSISTLTIQRTEQRDSAMYRCASSFGAGVQETQYFGPGTRLLVL.

The table lists this clonotype with many counts. The chain joins TRBV29-1 to TRBJ2-7; D is unclear. Germline CDR1 reads SQVTM; CDR2 reads ANQGSEA. The CDR3 spans 11 residues. Trimming removed 7 bases at V and 3 bases at J, with 10 bases between. CDR3 amino acids: CSAMDNYEQYF. The DNA for the CDR3 is TGCAGCGCAATGGATAACTACGAGCAGTACTTC.

Points on this clonotype: A read error is possible here, since a much larger clone lies one base away. J is TRBJ2-3 and V is TRBV12-3 or TRBV12-4; 7 bases fit TRBD2. The ends lost 5 bases at V and 13 bases at J; junction bases unmatched: 12. CDR3 length: 13 residues. CDR3 region: CASSRRDYRGEYF. The CDR3 bases are TGTGCCAGCAGTCGCCGGGACTACCGAGGGGAGTATTTT.

The chain has TRBV7-2 and TRBJ2-1, with D tentatively TRBD2 (6 bases). Germline CDR1 reads SGHTA; CDR2 reads FQGNSA. The length of the CDR3 is 16 residues. V lost 3 bases and J lost 4, with 16 bases in between. The CDR3 region has the DNA TGTGCCAGCAGCTTTGCGGTACGGGGGTATTACAATGAGCAGTTCTTC. This codes for CASSFAVRGYYNEQFF.

The V call is TRBV9, the J call TRBJ2-1; 8 bases map to TRBD1. The ends lost 2 bases at V and 10 bases at J; junction bases unmatched: 11. Per the germline V gene, CDR1 is SGDLS and CDR2 is YYNGEE. The CDR3 totals 15 residues. The CDR3 loop is CASSVGTGLFSEQFF. CDR3 nucleotides: TGTGCCAGCAGCGTCGGGACAGGCCTATTTTCCGAGCAGTTCTTC.

The chain combines TRBV20-1 with TRBJ2-7, with 11 positions matching TRBD2. Germline CDR1 DFQATT, CDR2 SNEGSKA (reference sequence). The ends lost 1 base at V and 2 bases at J; junction bases unmatched: 7. This CDR3 comprises 16 residues. The CDR3 here is CSARVAGGISAYEQYF. The CDR3 nucleotides read TGCAGTGCTAGAGTAGCGGGGGGGATTAGCGCCTACGAGCAGTACTTC.

The chain carries TRBV9 and TRBJ2-3; D perhaps matches TRBD2 (6 bases). Germline CDR1 and CDR2: SGDLS and YYNGEE. Trimming stripped 0 bases from V and 0 bases from J, with 11 bases between. The CDR3 has 16 residues. For the CDR3, the DNA is TGTGCCAGCAGCGTAGAACTAGCCCAAAGCACAGATACGCAGTATTTT. Residues: CASSVELAQSTDTQYF.

The rearrangement uses TRBV30 and TRBJ2-4, with D perhaps TRBD1 (6 bases). The end of the DNA is better explained by TRBJ2-7, so the J call may be wrong. This CDR3 spans 12 amino acids. Per the germline V gene, CDR1 is GTSNPN and CDR2 is SVGIG (reference sequence). The CDR3 DNA sequence: TGTGCCTGGAGCGAGGACAGTTACGAGCAGTACTTC. It yields the protein CAWSEDSYEQYF.

The genes are TRBV27 and TRBJ1-1; D is ambiguous. V was pared by 1 base and J by 2 bases, with 8 bases between. CDR3 size: 14 residues. The germline V gene has CDR1 MNHEY and CDR2 SMNVEV (reference sequence). DNA of the CDR3: TGTGCCAGCAGTTTATGGCAGTCCAACACTGAAGCTTTCTTT. Translation gives CASSLWQSNTEAFF.

The CDR3 DNA follows: TGTGCCAGCAGTTACGCGGGGCAGGGCGAGCAGTACTTC. Residues: CASSYAGQGEQYF. The V gene is TRBV6-5, the J gene TRBJ2-5; possibly TRBD2 for D (6 bases). The DNA end is a closer match to TRBJ2-7, so the J assignment may be wrong. The CDR3 totals 13 residues. CDR1 is MNHEY, CDR2 SVGAGI, per germline.

The chain couples TRBV10-3 to TRBJ2-2; D may correspond to TRBD1 or TRBD2 (6 bases each). There are 16 residues in the CDR3. Germline loops: CDR1 ENHRY, CDR2 SYGVKD. The germline V and J ends were trimmed by 3 bases and 8 bases, with 19 bases remaining between them. CDR3 residues: CAISESRGQSRGELFF. The CDR3 nucleotides read TGTGCCATCAGTGAATCGCGGGGACAATCGAGGGGGGAGCTGTTTTTT.

In its sample, this clonotype was seen a few times. This chain joins TRBV7-9 and TRBJ1-2, with 10 positions matching TRBD1. CDR3 length equals 14 residues. Germline lookup yields CDR1 SEHNR and CDR2 FQNEAQ (reference sequence). V lost 5 bases to trimming and J lost 6 bases; unmatched junction nucleotides: 6. CDR3 protein: CASSPWTGGHGYTF. The DNA for the CDR3 is TGTGCCAGCAGCCCGTGGACAGGGGGTCATGGCTACACCTTC.

In regard to this clonotype: The junction and the germline gene differ at one end; a read error may be behind it. This CDR3 is CPSSLSFAGFSGANVLTF. CDR3 bases: TGTCCCAGCAGCTTATCCTTCGCGGGGTTCTCTGGGGCCAACGTCCTGACTTTC. V and J are TRBV7-2 and TRBJ2-6; a weak D match, TRBD2 (6 bases). The germline V gene encodes CDR1 SGHTA and CDR2 FQGNSA. CDR3 length: 18 amino acids. Supplemented by reference TRBV7-2 and TRBJ2-6, the full variable domain reads GAGVSQSPSNKVTEKGKDVELRCDPISGHTALYWYRQSLGQGLEFLIYFQGNSAPDKSGLPSDRFSAERTGGSVSTLTIQRTQQEDSAVYLCPSSLSFAGFSGANVLTFGAGSRLTVL.

On this clonotype: The conserved final phenylalanine or tryptophan is absent from the CDR3, which likely points to a read error. The gene calls are TRBV5-1 and TRBJ2-1, with TRBD2 matching 7 bases. The CDR3 contains 14 residues. Germline V gene sequence: CDR1 SGHRS, CDR2 YFSETQ. The CDR3 loop is CASSSSGGYNEQFI. The CDR3 nucleotides read TGCGCCAGCAGCTCCTCGGGAGGATACAACGAGCAGTTCATC.

This clonotype has a single count. The rearrangement joins TRBV18 to TRBJ2-1, with D unresolved. V gave up 0 bases and J gave up 0 bases, with 9 bases separating them. Germline V lookup: CDR1 KGHSH, CDR2 LQKENI. There are 16 residues in the CDR3. The CDR3 is CASSPPNGGSYNEQFF. CDR3 nucleotide sequence: TGTGCCAGCTCACCACCGAACGGTGGCTCCTACAATGAGCAGTTCTTC.

In its sample, this clonotype was seen a few times. J is TRBJ2-5 and V is TRBV11-2, with unresolved D. Germline assignment: CDR1 SGHAT and CDR2 FQNNGV. The CDR3 has 15 residues. Trimming pared 3 bases from V and 5 bases from J, leaving 16 bases between. The CDR3 spells CASSFHQIRGETQYF. The CDR3 bases are TGTGCCAGCAGCTTTCATCAAATTCGTGGGGAGACCCAGTACTTC.

The V call is TRBV28, the J call TRBJ2-7; perhaps TRBD1 as D (6 bases). The CDR3 is made up of 15 amino acids. Germline V lookup: CDR1 MDHEN, CDR2 SYDVKM. The V gene lost 5 bases and the J gene lost 8 bases, with 22 bases spanning the gap. This CDR3 reads CASSLPGGKGDKQYF. Written as DNA, the CDR3 is TGTGCCAGCAGTCTTCCTGGGGGCAAAGGGGATAAGCAGTACTTC.

The genes are TRBV4-3 and TRBJ2-7, with TRBD1 matching 7 bases. Germline trimming cut 1 base from V and 3 bases from J; bases unmatched to any gene: 6. CDR1 and CDR2 from the germline V gene are LGHNA and YSLEER. The CDR3 extends over 15 amino acids. The CDR3 here is CASSQGLGGFYEQYF. The CDR3 nucleotides are TGCGCCAGCAGCCAAGGCCTAGGGGGCTTCTACGAGCAGTACTTC.

This chain uses TRBV20-1 with TRBJ2-3; no reliable D call. The V gene's germline CDR1 is DFQATT and CDR2 SNEGSKA (reference sequence). Trimming removed 5 bases at V and 1 base at J, with 16 bases between. The CDR3 runs to 15 residues. The CDR3 DNA sequence: TGCAGTGCTTCCATGACGGCCATGGGCACAGATACGCAGTATTTT. Translation: CSASMTAMGTDTQYF.

CDR3 DNA: TGTGCCAGCAGTCTCCGGGACAGGGGGCTTGGGGCCAACGTCCTGACTTTC. Translating gives CASSLRDRGLGANVLTF. V and J are TRBV28 and TRBJ2-6, with TRBD1 identical over 12 bases. The CDR3 runs 17 residues. Per germline, CDR1 MDHEN and CDR2 SYDVKM. V gave up 5 bases and J gave up 3 bases; unmatched junction bases: 5. The full variable domain, with the rest looked up from reference TRBV28 and TRBJ2-6, is DVKVTQSSRYLVKRTGEKVFLECVQDMDHENMFWYRQDPGLGLRLIYFSYDVKMKEKGDIPEGYSVSREKKERFSLILESASTNQTSMYLCASSLRDRGLGANVLTFGAGSRLTVL.

In this sample, this clonotype turned up many times. The chain recombines TRBV15 with TRBJ2-1; D perhaps matches TRBD1 (5 bases). The CDR3 length is 15 residues. Germline V CDR1 and CDR2: LNHNV, YYDKDF (reference sequence). Trimming left V 0 bases short and J 0 bases short, with 6 bases between. For the CDR3, the DNA is TGTGCCACCAGCAGAGAAGGGGACTCCTACAATGAGCAGTTCTTC. The encoded protein is CATSREGDSYNEQFF.

As concerns this clonotype: One junction end disagrees with the germline gene, perhaps due to a read error. The rearrangement links TRBV7-9 to TRBJ1-2; D call uncertain. The germline V gene encodes CDR1 SEHNR and CDR2 FQNEAQ (reference sequence). The CDR3 sequence is 15 residues long. Here the CDR3 DNA reads TGTGTCAGCAGACCCGATGGGTTACCCGTCTATGGCTACACCTTC. Protein: CVSRPDGLPVYGYTF. The complete variable domain, with remaining parts taken from reference TRBV7-9 and TRBJ1-2, reads DTGVSQNPRHKITKRGQNVTFRCDPISEHNRLYWYRQTLGQGPEFLTYFQNEAQLEKSRLLSDRFSAERPKGSFSTLEIQRTEQGDSAMYLCVSRPDGLPVYGYTFGSGTRLTVV.

The chain joins TRBV5-5 to TRBJ1-6; D gene ambiguous. The ends were cut back, 1 base at V and 10 bases at J, with 12 bases in the middle. In germline, CDR1 is SGHKS, CDR2 YYEKEE (reference sequence). This CDR3 region has 14 residues. DNA for the CDR3: TGTGCCAGCAGCTTGTCGCGACTAGGGTCACCCCTCCACTTT. It translates to CASSLSRLGSPLHF.

This clonotype has just a few counts. V is TRBV4-1 and J is TRBJ2-7; 8 positions agree with TRBD2. The CDR3 loop spans 17 amino acids. From germline, CDR1 is MGHRA and CDR2 YSYEKL. V was clipped by 3 bases and J by 4 bases; unmatched bases: 14. CDR3 amino acids: CASSQESGTSLMYEQYF. DNA of the CDR3: TGCGCCAGCAGCCAGGAGTCCGGGACTAGTTTAATGTACGAGCAGTACTTC.

The CDR3 loop is CASSRLPGEEYEQYF. The CDR3 bases are TGTGCCAGCAGCCGCCTCCCGGGAGAAGAGTACGAGCAGTACTTC. This rearrangement joins TRBV7-2 to TRBJ2-7, with a tentative D call TRBD2 (6 bases). Germline V lookup: CDR1 SGHTA, CDR2 FQGNSA. The ends were cut back, 5 bases at V and 4 bases at J, with 18 bases in the middle. This CDR3 has 15 amino acids.

The chain uses TRBV3-1 and TRBJ2-1, with 16 bases lining up with TRBD2. The V segment lost 7 bases and the J segment 5 bases; nucleotides outside the gene matches: 8. CDR3 length equals 17 residues. CDR1 and CDR2 (germline): LGHDT, YNNKEL (reference sequence). The CDR3 DNA reads as TGTGCCAGCACCCGGGGACTAGCGGGGGGGCAGCACAATGAGCAGTTCTTC. This encodes CASTRGLAGGQHNEQFF.

Remarks on this clonotype: The junction does not match germline at one end; this may be a read error. J is TRBJ1-2 and V is TRBV20-1; TRBD1 matches at 7 bases. The length of the CDR3 is 12 residues. Germline V gives CDR1 DFQATT, CDR2 SNEGSKA (reference sequence). Here the CDR3 DNA reads TGCAGCGCTATAAAGGGGGCGCCTGGCTATACCTTC. Translating it yields CSAIKGAPGYTF.